Here is one TCR beta chain with its context. Its specificity is not known. This entry comes from a study of regulatory T cells in long-lasting Graves disease. Germline lookup yields CDR1 DFQATT and CDR2 SNEGSKA (reference sequence). The CDR3 runs 17 residues. The ends were cut back, 3 bases at V and 2 bases at J, with 23 bases in the middle. Arm-PCR with iRepertoire HTBI primers amplified the CDR3 regions for these TCR beta libraries. Original processing methods: Sample data revealed under 75 TRBV and over 12 TRBJ segments. Via MiXCR, TCRdb re-called the multiplex PCR reads, giving one row per CDR3 protein. The V and J calls were determined by TCRdb, not by the authors. The sample lists around 330,000 distinct CDR3 sequences, 15% to 20% occurring once. Study results and caveats: Favored usage of TRBV28, TRBJ1-2 and TRBJ2-5 was recorded in persistent disease.

The time point is: newly diagnosed GD, antithyroid drugs for less than 3 months. Researchers made the TCR library from RNA that was extracted from PBMCs. The TCR sequence derives from a female donor with Graves disease. The sample in question was peripheral blood mononuclear cells (PBMCs), obtained at new diagnosis, from a patient treated with antithyroid drugs. The chain has TRBV20-1 and TRBJ2-7, with D possibly being TRBD1 or TRBD2 (5 bases each). The CDR3 DNA follows: TGCAGTGCTAGGGGTGGGGCGGGCCAGTCCCCAACCTACGAGCAGTACTTC. Protein product: CSARGGAGQSPTYEQYF.